This T cell receptor (beta chain) is drawn from a study of blood T cell repertoires in COVID-19. Study-wide context: COVID-19 samples from acute and convalescent phases originated in the United States, Italy and Spain. Nucleic acid was either cDNA or gDNA, and it came from T cells, B-cell-depleted T cells, or PBMCs.

Enrolled through a virtual design, the participants were between roughly 18 and 90 years of age and came from 24 US areas. Cohort 3 donors counted as recovered after two negative PCRs, clearance, or resolved symptoms. Assay: immunoSEQ multiplex PCR; the TCRdb copy retains only in-frame clones and omits some. The sample yields 450,000 to 600,000 clones, around 90% seen once. There are 15 residues in the CDR3. Looked up from germline, CDR1 is SGHTA and CDR2 is FQGNSA. V lost 1 base and J lost 4, with 11 bases in between. V and J are TRBV7-2 and TRBJ2-1; a possible D gene is TRBD2 (5 bases). The source material was PBMCs or T cells enriched from blood (not recorded which). This clonotype was obtained from a woman aged 18-29 years who had recovered from COVID-19. CDR3 coding DNA: TGTGCCAGCAGCTTAGGAGGGAATCGGTACAATGAGCAGTTCTTC. As protein: CASSLGGNRYNEQFF.